This TCR beta chain was observed in a study of cytomegalovirus exposure and HLA in healthy donors. Study-wide context: The approximately 120 million unique TCR beta sequences, from about 190 million T cells, were found by an earlier analysis. Early on, a data release was issued that held approximately 78 million unique TCRs from HLA-typed donors.

Broader study findings: Further analysis was carried out later, and it showed several of the most significant clusters appearing linked to common viral pathogens. Sequencing likely generated an artifact that appeared as a cluster of highly shared sequence variants.

The CDR3 is 12 residues long. V was clipped by 8 bases and J by 5 bases, with 10 bases between them. Per germline, CDR1 MDHEN and CDR2 SYDVKM. PCR employed 60 Vbeta and 13 Jbeta primers. TCRdb's copy holds only in-frame clones and misses some; the assay was immunoSEQ multiplex PCR. Here the sample spans roughly 200,000 clones, 75% to 80% being singletons. With regard to this clone: What it binds is not known.

This chain links TRBV28 with TRBJ1-5; possible D gene TRBD1, 5 bases. This TCR was sampled from a woman in her 30s in good health and CMV-seropositive. The specimen was PBMCs. Written as DNA, the CDR3 is TGTGCCAGCGGGGCCAGGGATCAGCCCCAGCATTTT. Residues: CASGARDQPQHF.